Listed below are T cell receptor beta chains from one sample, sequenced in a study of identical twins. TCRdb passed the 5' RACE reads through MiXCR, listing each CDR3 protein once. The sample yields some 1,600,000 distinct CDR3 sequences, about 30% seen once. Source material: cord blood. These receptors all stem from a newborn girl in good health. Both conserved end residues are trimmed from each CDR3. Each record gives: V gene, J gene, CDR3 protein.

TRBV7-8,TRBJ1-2,ASSFLGQGRGYT
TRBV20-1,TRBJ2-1,SVLGDVWAYNEQF
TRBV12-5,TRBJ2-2,ARGKSQGGTGELF
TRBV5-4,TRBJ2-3,ASSLARQIRTDTQY
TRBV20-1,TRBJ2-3,SASGRGTDTQY
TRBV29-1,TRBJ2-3,SVVQSTDTQY
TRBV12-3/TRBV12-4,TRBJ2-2,ASSLGANTNTGELF
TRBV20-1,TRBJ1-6,SANRANSPLH
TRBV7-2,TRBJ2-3,ASSLGPGVADTQY
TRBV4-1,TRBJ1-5,AGSPRDYSNQPQH
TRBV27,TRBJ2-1,ASSLVERGLALYNEQF
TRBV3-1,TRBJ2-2,ASSQAGGANTGELF
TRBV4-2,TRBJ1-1,ASSPAGGVRVSQRDTEAF
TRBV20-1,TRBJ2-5,SAREGGFWTQY
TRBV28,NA,ASRFEQY
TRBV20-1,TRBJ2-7,SASLDSSYEQY
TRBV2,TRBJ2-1,ASSEWAGSGKNEQF
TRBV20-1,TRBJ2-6,SAGSGSSGANVLT
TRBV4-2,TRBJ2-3,ASSKGRTGAGDTQY
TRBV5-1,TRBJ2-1,ASSEQGQGDEQF
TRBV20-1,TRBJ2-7,SARVPTSGSYEQY
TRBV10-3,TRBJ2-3,AISREGTDTQY
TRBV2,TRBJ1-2,ATRDGYT
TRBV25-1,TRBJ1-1,ASSDPTTGRHTEAF
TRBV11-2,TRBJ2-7,ASSLEVRGTYEQY
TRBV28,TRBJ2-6,ASSPASGANVLT
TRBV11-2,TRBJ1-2,ASSLGDTVYGYT
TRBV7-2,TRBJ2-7,ASSLVLVGSYEQY
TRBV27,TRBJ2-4,ASSLRARIPNEQY
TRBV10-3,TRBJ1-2,AISESIEGGVHYGYT
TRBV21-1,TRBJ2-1,ASSKQSGDRGRRGNEQF
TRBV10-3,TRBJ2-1,ATGGTGPYNEQF
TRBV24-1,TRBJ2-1,ATSQGGEQF
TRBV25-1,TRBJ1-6,ASSELATGASPLH
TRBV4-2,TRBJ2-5,ASSQSSSETQY